This T cell receptor (beta chain) was obtained from a study of blood T cell repertoires in COVID-19 (dated by TCRdb to 2020 to 2022). About the investigation overall: Samples from collaborators originated in the United States, Italy and Spain and spanned both the acute and convalescent phases of COVID-19. The prospective study material was composed of cDNA or gDNA derived from T cells, B-cell-depleted T cells, or PBMCs. The dataset comprised deeply sampled blood TCRbeta repertoires from subjects exposed to, actively infected with, or recovered from COVID-19. The samples were drawn from two sources: the first 160 participants of the ongoing ImmuneRACE study, and over 1,000 subjects contributed by 6 global collaborators. The sample metadata nearly always contained a de-identified subject ID, COVID-19 status, age in years and sex. Where HLA class I and class II types were available, the types were taken from metadata supplied by the sample provider, not from assay-based typing. The repertoires were made available in a free public database intended to serve as a resource for research on the immune response to SARS-CoV-2.

TCRbeta CDR3 regions were amplified from genomic DNA by means of the immunoSEQ Assay, a bias-controlled multiplex PCR. From the authors' description of their analysis: The number of nucleated cells in each sample was estimated by amplification of reference gene primers within the assay. To quantify the absolute abundance of each unique TCRbeta CDR3 rearrangement, sequence reads were collapsed and filtered. For each sample, productive Simpson clonality was calculated as the square root of Simpson's diversity index across productive rearrangements. TCRdb's version of the immuneACCESS table is confined to in-frame rearrangements and falls short of the full clone set. An unresolved V gene accounts for under half of the shortfall where checked; the remainder is of unknown origin. The DNA was the basis for D and trimming; V, J and clone size are from that table. The sample contains some 200,000 clones, around 88% of them found a single time. Around 1.6% of the sample comes from the top ten.

As concerns this clone: Its antigen remains undetermined. Base-call qualities are not available, and no considerably larger clone is one nucleotide away.

Including cysteine and phenylalanine, the CDR3 has 15 amino acids. Solely the CDR3 DNA is kept, with 45 bases framed from the first base. V sheds 5 bases and J sheds 0 bases, leaving 11 bases between their ends. As encoded in the germline V gene, CDR1 is SGHTA while CDR2 is FQGNSA. What the research found in general, with its limitations: The amount of clinical and demographic metadata varied by source and participant and was provided uncurated.

The collaborating institutions used their own protocols to collect whole blood in K2EDTA tubes. For TCRbeta analysis, collaborators shipped samples in one of three forms: frozen whole blood, isolated PBMCs, or DNA extracted from either of those sample types. Source material: peripheral blood. This TCR was recovered from a man in his late teens or twenties with active or convalescent COVID-19. The chain is encoded by TRBV7-2 joined to TRBJ1-3; the best D guess is TRBD1, with 5 bases matching. For the CDR3, the sequence is CASSGRQISGNTIYF. The DNA is TGTGCCAGCAGCGGACGACAGATCTCTGGAAACACCATATATTTT.